What follows are 17 T cell receptor beta chains derived from one specimen sequenced in a study of spatial heterogeneity in lung cancer. Time point reported: sample taken at primary tumor resection. The input material, whole RNA from tumor, nontumor lung or frozen PBMC, was sequenced unsorted. TCRdb reanalysed the 5' RACE reads using MiXCR and keeps one entry per CDR3 protein. This table holds approximately 740 distinct CDR3 sequences, about half found once. The material was PBMCs, obtained at surgery. These receptors all come from a male donor with early-stage non-small cell lung cancer.

In regard to this clonotype: As an off-target read in a library built for alpha chains, this beta chain has a frequency of little significance. This chain uses TRBV7-2 with TRBJ2-3; D unclear. V was pared by 2 bases and J by 8 bases, with 14 bases between. Germline V gene lookup returns CDR1 SGHTA and CDR2 FQGNSA. The CDR3 runs to 14 residues. The CDR3 is CASSLSREIGTQYF. The DNA of the CDR3 is TGTGCCAGCAGCTTAAGCCGAGAGATCGGTACGCAGTATTTT.

In this sample, this clonotype turned up a few times. Found in a library prepared for alpha chains, this beta chain is an off-target read, and its abundance has little meaning. The chain recombines TRBV20-1 with TRBJ2-7; 10 bases are a match to TRBD2. The V and J ends lost 6 bases and 2 bases, in that order; junction bases with no gene match: 7. CDR3 length: 14 amino acids. Germline CDR1 and CDR2: DFQATT and SNEGSKA (reference sequence). Here the CDR3 reads CSAEAGGITYEQYF. CDR3 nucleotides: TGCAGTGCCGAAGCGGGGGGGATAACCTACGAGCAGTACTTC.

A note on this clonotype: Because the library targeted alpha chains, this beta chain is an off-target read whose size means little. V gene TRBV18 combines with J gene TRBJ1-4; a weak D match, TRBD1 (5 bases). Germline-derived CDR1 and CDR2 are KGHSH and LQKENI. Trimming removed 1 base from V and 3 bases from J, with 15 bases in between. This CDR3 region has 17 residues. The CDR3 region is CASSPLDSERSNEKLFF. In DNA, the CDR3 is TGTGCCAGCTCACCACTTGACAGCGAGAGATCTAATGAAAAACTGTTTTTT.

This clonotype showed up just a few times. This beta chain was picked up by a library intended for alpha chains and is off target, so its count carries little meaning. V and J are TRBV29-1 and TRBJ2-7; 9 bases agree with TRBD2. The germline V gene encodes CDR1 SQVTM and CDR2 ANQGSEA. The length of the CDR3 is 14 residues. Trimming at V came to 1 base and at J to 3 bases, leaving 4 bases not matched to a gene. DNA of the CDR3: TGCAGCGTTGAAGTTCTAGCGGGGAGCTACGAGCAGTACTTC. This sequence encodes CSVEVLAGSYEQYF.

In regard to this clonotype: This beta chain appears as a stray read in a library generated for alpha chains; its size is not informative. The chain couples TRBV18 to TRBJ2-3; the match to TRBD1 covers 7 bases. V dropped 5 bases and J dropped 4; count of bases not matched to a gene: 3. The CDR3 loop spans 13 amino acids. The germline V gene encodes CDR1 KGHSH and CDR2 LQKENI. CDR3 DNA sequence: TGTGCCAGCTCATACAGGGGAGCAGATACGCAGTATTTT. Its translation is CASSYRGADTQYF.

This clonotype was seen a few times. A library made for alpha chains picked up this beta chain off target, so its size means little. The CDR3 sequence is CASSQGTPRGTDTQYF. CDR3 bases: TGTGCCAGCAGCCAAGGGACTCCCCGGGGCACAGATACGCAGTATTTT. The chain uses TRBV3-1 and TRBJ2-3, with a tentative D call TRBD2 (5 bases). This CDR3 has 16 residues. Germline V lookup: CDR1 LGHDT, CDR2 YNNKEL (reference sequence). Between the trimmed V and J ends, which lost 1 base and 1 base, there was a span of 12 bases.

A remark on this clonotype: Being off target in a library aimed at alpha chains, this beta chain has a size of little meaning. This chain joins TRBV21-1 and TRBJ2-5; TRBD1 was called by the table and not checked on the DNA. TRBV21-1 is marked as a pseudogene. CDR3 length: 13 residues. DNA for the CDR3: TGTGCCAGCAGCCTGAGGGGACGAAGGACCCAGTACTTC. Amino acids: CASSLRGRRTQYF.

As regards this clonotype: Because the library targeted alpha chains, this beta chain is an off-target read whose size means little. V is TRBV18 and J is TRBJ2-1; no firm D call. The V gene's germline CDR1 is KGHSH and CDR2 LQKENI. This CDR3 has 15 amino acids. Trimming cost V 5 bases and J 0 bases, with 11 bases left between them. The CDR3 sequence: CASSSVVHSYNEQFF. In DNA form, the CDR3 reads TGTGCCAGCTCATCCGTAGTGCACTCCTACAATGAGCAGTTCTTC.

In regard to this clonotype: The library was designed around alpha chains, so this beta chain is a stray read whose abundance carries little weight. The chain carries TRBV25-1 and TRBJ2-6; no reliable D call. The CDR3 is 13 amino acids. CDR1 is MGHDK and CDR2 is SYGVNS in the germline V gene. V lost 6 bases and J 2 bases, leaving 5 bases between the germline ends. In DNA form, the CDR3 reads TGTGCCAGCAGGCTCCCTGGGGCCAACGTCCTGACTTTC. Translation: CASRLPGANVLTF. Variable domain in full (rest from reference TRBV25-1 and TRBJ2-6): EADIYQTPRYLVIGTGKKITLECSQTMGHDKMYWYQQDPGMELHLIHYSYGVNSTEKGDLSSESTVSRIRTEHFPLTLESARPSHTSQYLCASRLPGANVLTFGAGSRLTVL.

This clonotype was seen a handful of times. As an off-target read in a library built for alpha chains, this beta chain has a frequency of little significance. V gene TRBV27 combines with J gene TRBJ2-3; D unclear. V lost 5 bases and J lost 7, with 25 bases in between. The CDR3 is made up of 17 amino acids. Germline assignment: CDR1 MNHEY and CDR2 SMNVEV (reference sequence). Written as DNA, the CDR3 is TGTGCCAGCAGTAACCTCTTTAAACCTGAAGAAAAATATACGCAGTATTTT. Encoded protein: CASSNLFKPEEKYTQYF.

Details on this clonotype: As an off-target read in a library built for alpha chains, this beta chain has a frequency of little significance. The chain has TRBV29-1 and TRBJ2-7; D gene unclear. Germline values: CDR1 SQVTM, CDR2 ANQGSEA. This CDR3 is built from 11 residues. Trimming cost V 4 bases and J 1 base, with 5 bases left between them. CDR3 DNA: TGCAGCGTTGTGTCATCCTACGAGCAGTACTTC. Its protein is CSVVSSYEQYF.

This clonotype was seen only a few times. This beta chain appears as a stray read in a library generated for alpha chains; its size is not informative. V and J are TRBV20-1 and TRBJ2-5; D gene ambiguous. Looked up from germline, CDR1 is DFQATT and CDR2 is SNEGSKA (reference sequence). Trimming left V 0 bases short and J 2 bases short, with 13 bases between. The CDR3 is 15 residues long. The CDR3 DNA follows: TGCAGTGCTAGAGATTATGGGCTACCTCAAGAGACCCAGTACTTC. Its translation: CSARDYGLPQETQYF.

Comment on this clonotype: For a library built for alpha chains, this beta chain is a stray read; little rests on its size. The chain couples TRBV7-3 to TRBJ2-3; D gene ambiguous. The CDR3 runs 13 residues. The germline V and J ends were trimmed by 4 bases and 6 bases, with 11 bases remaining between them. CDR1 is SGHTA and CDR2 is FQGTGA in the germline V gene. CDR3 DNA sequence: TGTGCCAGCAGCTCCCGGCCCAAGGATACGCAGTATTTT. The encoded protein is CASSSRPKDTQYF.

About this clonotype: Being off target in a library aimed at alpha chains, this beta chain has a size of little meaning. V and J are TRBV27 and TRBJ2-3; 7 positions match TRBD1. The trim removed 8 bases at V and 3 bases at J, leaving 14 bases unmatched. Germline V gene lookup returns CDR1 MNHEY and CDR2 SMNVEV (reference sequence). The CDR3 extends over 16 amino acids. The chain's CDR3 is CASSEDRSQLTDTQYF. The CDR3 DNA follows: TGTGCCAGCTCCGAGGACAGGTCTCAGCTGACAGATACGCAGTATTTT.

Comments on this clonotype: This beta chain slipped into a library made for alpha chains as a stray read, so its size is not meaningful. The CDR3 reads CATSRDWTSNTGELFF. The CDR3 DNA sequence: TGTGCCACCAGCAGAGATTGGACTTCTAACACCGGGGAGCTGTTTTTT. V usage is TRBV15 and J usage is TRBJ2-2; weak D call: TRBD2 (5 bases). The germline V and J ends were trimmed by 0 bases and 2 bases, with 10 bases remaining between them. Germline CDR1 and CDR2: LNHNV and YYDKDF (reference sequence). The CDR3 totals 16 residues.

Comment on this clonotype: This beta chain slipped into a library made for alpha chains as a stray read, so its size is not meaningful. The gene calls are TRBV6-5 and TRBJ2-1; 7 nucleotides match TRBD2. V was pared by 2 bases and J by 5 bases, with 6 bases of the junction left unmatched. The CDR3 runs 15 residues. CDR1 is MNHEY and CDR2 is SVGAGI in the germline V gene. The CDR3 reads CASSYRGLPNNEQFF. In DNA, the CDR3 is TGTGCCAGCAGTTACCGGGGACTACCGAACAATGAGCAGTTCTTC.

This clonotype was observed a single time. Since the library was made to target alpha chains, this beta chain is a stray read and its abundance is not meaningful. V usage is TRBV6-6 and J usage is TRBJ2-7; the match to TRBD1 covers 10 bases. The CDR3 is 16 amino acids. With 4 bases clipped from V and 1 base from J, the junction kept 7 bases outside the gene matches. The germline V gene encodes CDR1 MNHNY and CDR2 SVGAGI (reference sequence). The CDR3 coding sequence is TGTGCCAGCAGTTCCGGACAGGGGGTATCTTCCTACGAGCAGTACTTC. It specifies CASSSGQGVSSYEQYF.